These T cell receptor beta chains were read from a single sample in a study of T cell responses to AZD1222 COVID-19 vaccine. Clones were sequenced by immunoSEQ multiplex PCR, and TCRdb holds only the in-frame ones, with some missing. This sample has some 110,000 clones, with about 90% found just once. The sequencing here drew on peripheral blood, taken on day 0 of AZD1222 vaccination. The receptor set was obtained from an adult in good health. Both conserved end residues are trimmed from each CDR3. Clone size appears in some rows only: once, few, many, or a class for an expanded clone.

J: TRBJ1-2
size: .
V: TRBV21-1
CDR3: ASSKGENRGIYGYT

J: TRBJ1-1
size: .
V: TRBV19
CDR3: ATTAPLGAF

J: TRBJ2-2
size: .
V: TRBV16
CDR3: ASNDRGLGGELF

J: TRBJ1-2
size: .
V: TRBV5-1
CDR3: ASSLGQGIAANYGYT

J: TRBJ2-2
size: .
V: TRBV19
CDR3: ASSIAGLGTGELF

J: TRBJ1-6
size: once
V: TRBV9
CDR3: ASSVVGGNNSPLH

J: TRBJ1-4
size: .
V: TRBV9
CDR3: ASSKGQGGEKLF

J: TRBJ1-2
size: few
V: TRBV5-4
CDR3: ASSPRGFNYGYT

J: TRBJ2-2
size: .
V: TRBV27
CDR3: ASSLQYTNTGELF

J: TRBJ2-2
size: .
V: TRBV6-5
CDR3: ATRGWDRSGELF

J: TRBJ1-1
size: .
V: TRBV6-5
CDR3: ATFSLGARGAF

J: TRBJ2-1
size: .
V: TRBV12-5
CDR3: ASETFPGQLNEQF

J: TRBJ2-3
size: .
V: TRBV5-1
CDR3: ASSLVGDPAGTDTQY

J: TRBJ1-3
size: .
V: TRBV21-1
CDR3: ASSTGTDRSGNTIY

J: TRBJ1-6
size: .
V: TRBV5-1
CDR3: ASSPDRAKPYNSPLH

J: TRBJ1-1
size: .
V: TRBV6-5
CDR3: ASLGTGSEAF

J: TRBJ1-6
size: .
V: TRBV6-1
CDR3: ASSELGQPNSPLH

J: TRBJ2-1
size: .
V: TRBV6-5
CDR3: ASSYRREQF

J: TRBJ2-1
size: .
V: TRBV6-4
CDR3: ASSEGSGISYNEQF

J: TRBJ2-1
size: once
V: TRBV6-2/TRBV6-3
CDR3: ASSLGAGGSSYNEQF

J: TRBJ1-1
size: .
V: TRBV24-1
CDR3: ATPGGNTEAF

J: TRBJ2-1
size: .
V: TRBV5-1
CDR3: ASSLIAGGYYNEQF

J: TRBJ2-4
size: .
V: TRBV21-1
CDR3: ASSCRMSSAKNIQY

J: TRBJ1-2
size: .
V: TRBV29-1
CDR3: SVVPDGTNYGYT

J: TRBJ1-1
size: .
V: TRBV14
CDR3: ASSPLGEGGKGTEAF

J: TRBJ1-1
size: .
V: TRBV5-4
CDR3: ASSFSVMNTEAF

J: TRBJ1-2
size: .
V: TRBV6-5
CDR3: ASITRDRGYGYT

J: TRBJ1-4
size: .
V: TRBV5-1
CDR3: ASRDQGEEKLF

J: TRBJ1-1
size: once
V: TRBV2
CDR3: ASSFERTQEAF